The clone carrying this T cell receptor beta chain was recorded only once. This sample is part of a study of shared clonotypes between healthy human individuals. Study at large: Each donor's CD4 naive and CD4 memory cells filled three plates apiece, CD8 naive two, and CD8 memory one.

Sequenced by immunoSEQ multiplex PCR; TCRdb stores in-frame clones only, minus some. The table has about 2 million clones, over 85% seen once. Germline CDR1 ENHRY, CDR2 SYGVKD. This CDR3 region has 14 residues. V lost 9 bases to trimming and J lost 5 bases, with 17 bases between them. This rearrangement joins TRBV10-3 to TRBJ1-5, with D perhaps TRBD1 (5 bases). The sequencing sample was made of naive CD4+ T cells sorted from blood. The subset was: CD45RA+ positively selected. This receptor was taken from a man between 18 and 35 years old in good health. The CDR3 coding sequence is TGTGCCATATTGGACATAGGCCCGCATCAGCCCCAGCATTTT. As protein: CAILDIGPHQPQHF.